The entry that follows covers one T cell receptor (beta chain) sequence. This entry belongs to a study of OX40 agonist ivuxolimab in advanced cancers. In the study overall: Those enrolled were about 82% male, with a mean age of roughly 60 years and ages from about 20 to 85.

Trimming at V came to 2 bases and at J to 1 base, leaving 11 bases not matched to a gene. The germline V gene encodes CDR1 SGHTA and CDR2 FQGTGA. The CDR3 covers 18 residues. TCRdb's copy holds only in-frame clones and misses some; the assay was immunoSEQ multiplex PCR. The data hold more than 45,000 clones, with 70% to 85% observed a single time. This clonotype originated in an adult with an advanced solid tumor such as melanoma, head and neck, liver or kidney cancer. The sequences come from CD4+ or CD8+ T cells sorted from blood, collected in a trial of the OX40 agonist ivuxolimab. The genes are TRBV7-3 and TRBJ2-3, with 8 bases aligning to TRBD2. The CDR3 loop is CASSLPLGGGQRTDTQYF. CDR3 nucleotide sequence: TGTGCCAGCAGCTTACCTCTCGGCGGGGGGCAGCGCACAGATACGCAGTATTTT.